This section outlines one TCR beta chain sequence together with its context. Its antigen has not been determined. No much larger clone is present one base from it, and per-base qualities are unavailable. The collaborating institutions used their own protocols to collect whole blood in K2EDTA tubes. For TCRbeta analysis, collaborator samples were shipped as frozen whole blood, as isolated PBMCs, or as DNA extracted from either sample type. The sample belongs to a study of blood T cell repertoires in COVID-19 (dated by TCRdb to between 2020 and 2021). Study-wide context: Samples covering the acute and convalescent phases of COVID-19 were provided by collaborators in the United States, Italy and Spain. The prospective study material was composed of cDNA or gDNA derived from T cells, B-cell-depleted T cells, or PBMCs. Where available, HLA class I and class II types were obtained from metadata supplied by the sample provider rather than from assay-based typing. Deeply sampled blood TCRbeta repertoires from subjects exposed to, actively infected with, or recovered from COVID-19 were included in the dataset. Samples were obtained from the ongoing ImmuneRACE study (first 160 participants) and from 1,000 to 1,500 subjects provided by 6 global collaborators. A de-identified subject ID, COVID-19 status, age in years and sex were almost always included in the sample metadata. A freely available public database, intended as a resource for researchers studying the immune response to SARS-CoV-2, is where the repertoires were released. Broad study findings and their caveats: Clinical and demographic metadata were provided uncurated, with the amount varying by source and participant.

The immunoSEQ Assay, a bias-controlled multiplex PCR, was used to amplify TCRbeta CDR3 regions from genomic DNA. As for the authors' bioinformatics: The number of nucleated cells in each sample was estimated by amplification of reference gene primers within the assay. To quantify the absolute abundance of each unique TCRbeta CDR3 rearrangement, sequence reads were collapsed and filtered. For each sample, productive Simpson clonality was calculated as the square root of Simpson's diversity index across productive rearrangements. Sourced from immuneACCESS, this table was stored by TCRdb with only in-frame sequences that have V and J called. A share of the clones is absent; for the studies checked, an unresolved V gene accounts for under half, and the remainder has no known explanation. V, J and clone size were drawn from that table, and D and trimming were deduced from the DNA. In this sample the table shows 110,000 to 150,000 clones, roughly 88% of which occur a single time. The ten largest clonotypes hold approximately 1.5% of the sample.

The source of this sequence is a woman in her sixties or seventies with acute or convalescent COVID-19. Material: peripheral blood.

The DNA reads as follows: TGTGCCAGCAGTTTATTAGGGACTGTACGCTATGGCTACACCTTC. It codes for CASSLLGTVRYGYTF. The chain uses TRBV27 and TRBJ1-2; TRBD1 is a possible D gene, resting on 5 matching bases. The CDR3 has 15 amino acids, counting the end cysteine and phenylalanine. Kept here is only the CDR3 DNA, which spans 45 bases and is read in frame from base 1. Per the germline V gene (reference sequence), MNHEY is the CDR1 and SMNVEV is the CDR2. V is reduced by 1 base and J by 4 bases, leaving a spacing of 13 bases between them.